This TCR beta chain was sequenced during a study of shared clonotypes between healthy human individuals. Overall study context: Three plates were used per donor for CD4 naive, three for CD4 memory, two for CD8 naive and one for CD8 memory.

Turning to this clone: What it binds is not known.

The study's findings and limits: Donor clonotype sharing was expected to depend on sequencing depth.

Per the authors' pipeline: Filtering of immunoSEQ junctional sequences could not match full-length read filtering. Sequencing was performed with immunoSEQ multiplex PCR; in TCRdb, only in-frame clones are kept and a portion is missing. From that table come the V and J calls and clone size; the DNA was used to work out D and trimming. This sample yields about 230,000 clones, of which approximately 65% are seen a single time; around 10% belongs to the top ten. Donors were healthy HIV-negative adults without recently reported acute infections or vaccinations. The CDR3 runs to 17 residues. From germline, CDR1 is ENHRY and CDR2 SYGVKD. V dropped 2 bases and J dropped 2 bases, with 15 bases sitting between them.

The source of this sequence is a man younger than 40 in good health. The rearrangement links TRBV10-3 to TRBJ2-2, with D perhaps TRBD1 (7 bases). Specimen: memory CD4+ T cells sorted from blood. Subset here: CD45RA-negative fraction. The CDR3 protein is CAISEGGGGINTGELFF. The DNA for the CDR3 is TGTGCCATCAGTGAGGGAGGGGGCGGAATAAACACCGGGGAGCTGTTTTTT.